This T cell receptor beta chain was sequenced for a study of shared clonotypes between healthy human individuals. The CDR3 loop spans 15 amino acids. Germline V gene lookup returns CDR1 MNHNS and CDR2 SASEGT. V dropped 5 bases and J dropped 2 bases, with 10 bases sitting between them. Donors had no recently reported acute infections or vaccinations and were HIV-negative. Among the donors, all were Caucasian adults who lived in Nashville, Tennessee. Data came from immunoSEQ multiplex PCR; TCRdb stores just in-frame clones and leaves some out. Here the sample spans around 2.1 million clones, 95% being singletons.

Sequencing was performed on naive CD4+ T cells sorted from blood. Sample subset: CD45RA+ positively selected. The chain is built from TRBV6-1 and TRBJ2-6; D is perhaps TRBD1 or TRBD2 (6 bases each). This sequence originates from a man younger than 35 in good health. CDR3 sequence: CASSSGEAGANVLTF. For the CDR3, the DNA is TGTGCCAGCAGTTCAGGGGAGGCTGGGGCCAACGTCCTGACTTTC.